This T cell receptor beta chain emerged from a study of T cells after yellow fever vaccination. This CDR3 has 12 amino acids. V shed 6 bases, J shed 9 bases, and the junction held 5 bases outside the gene matches. The germline gives CDR1 SNHLY, CDR2 FYNNEI. One entry per CDR3 protein, called by TCRdb with MiXCR from the 5' RACE reads. The top ten hold roughly two fifths of the sample, which has more than 95,000 distinct CDR3 sequences, around 15% seen once. The sample consisted of CD8+ T cells sorted from PBMCs, taken 5 days after the yellow fever booster vaccination. The V gene is TRBV2, the J gene TRBJ2-1; TRBD1 agrees at 7 bases. The clonotype originates from a man aged 18 to 35 who received the YFV17D yellow fever vaccine. CDR3 coding DNA: TGTGCCAGCAGGACAGGGCTGGGTGAGCAGTTCTTC. Translated, it gives CASRTGLGEQFF.